This TCR beta chain was recovered during a study of T-cell memory formation after mild COVID-19. The CDR3 length is 11 residues. V lost 4 bases, J lost 3 bases, and 7 bases lay in between. Germline assignment: CDR1 SQVTM and CDR2 ANQGSEA. This clonotype was detected a few times. What it recognizes is unknown. General study points: There was no confirmation that second-wave clones peaking on day 37 were SARS-CoV-2 specific. Contracting clones from day 15 to 85 had balanced CD4/CD8; later expanders favoured CD4+. Memory from before infection featured some responding clones, which suggests cross-reactive memory joined. The CD4+ clones that contracted clustered mainly within CM and EM, and the CD8+ clones concentrated in EMRA.

TCRdb reprocessed the 5' RACE reads with MiXCR, giving one entry per CDR3 protein. The sample includes some 250,000 distinct CDR3 sequences, over 9% seen only once; the top ten take 22%. This clonotype was obtained from a man between 18 and 29 years old who had mild COVID-19 (a few samples of this study predate the infection). Cell type and time point are not known. V is TRBV29-1 and J is TRBJ2-7, with D perhaps TRBD1 (5 bases). Specimen: PBMCs or a T cell subset sorted from them (not recorded which). The CDR3 DNA reads TGCAGCGTTGCAGACAGCTACGAGCAGTACTTC. This codes for CSVADSYEQYF.